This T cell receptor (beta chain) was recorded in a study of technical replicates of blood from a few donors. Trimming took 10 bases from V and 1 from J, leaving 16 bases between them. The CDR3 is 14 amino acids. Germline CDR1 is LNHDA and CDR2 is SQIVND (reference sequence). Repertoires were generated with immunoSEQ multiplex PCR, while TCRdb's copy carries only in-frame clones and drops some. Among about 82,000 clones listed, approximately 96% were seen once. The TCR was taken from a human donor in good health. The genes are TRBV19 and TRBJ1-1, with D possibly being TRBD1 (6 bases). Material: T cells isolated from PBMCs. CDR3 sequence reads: CATRGGASNTEAFF. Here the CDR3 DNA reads TGTGCCACCCGAGGGGGGGCATCGAACACTGAAGCTTTCTTT.